This TCR beta chain was recorded in a study of technical replicates of blood from four donors. Repertoires were generated with immunoSEQ multiplex PCR, while TCRdb's copy carries only in-frame clones and drops some. In the table there are approximately 75,000 clones, 80% to 95% of which are singletons. Germline V lookup: CDR1 GTSNPN, CDR2 SVGIG (reference sequence). Trimming took off 0 bases at V and 1 base at J, with 10 bases between the two ends. CDR3 size: 14 residues. The receptor comes from a human donor in good health. Sequencing input: T cells isolated from PBMCs. V usage is TRBV30 and J usage is TRBJ2-7; possibly TRBD2 for D (5 bases). In DNA, the CDR3 is TGTGCCTGGAGTGTAGGCAGCGGATCCTACGAGCAGTACTTC. Translated: CAWSVGSGSYEQYF. Supplemented by reference TRBV30 and TRBJ2-7, the full variable domain reads SQTIHQWPATLVQPVGSPLSLECTVEGTSNPNLYWYRQAAGRGLQLLFYSVGIGQISSEVPQNLSASRPQDRQFILSSKKLLLSDSGFYLCAWSVGSGSYEQYFGPGTRLTVT.